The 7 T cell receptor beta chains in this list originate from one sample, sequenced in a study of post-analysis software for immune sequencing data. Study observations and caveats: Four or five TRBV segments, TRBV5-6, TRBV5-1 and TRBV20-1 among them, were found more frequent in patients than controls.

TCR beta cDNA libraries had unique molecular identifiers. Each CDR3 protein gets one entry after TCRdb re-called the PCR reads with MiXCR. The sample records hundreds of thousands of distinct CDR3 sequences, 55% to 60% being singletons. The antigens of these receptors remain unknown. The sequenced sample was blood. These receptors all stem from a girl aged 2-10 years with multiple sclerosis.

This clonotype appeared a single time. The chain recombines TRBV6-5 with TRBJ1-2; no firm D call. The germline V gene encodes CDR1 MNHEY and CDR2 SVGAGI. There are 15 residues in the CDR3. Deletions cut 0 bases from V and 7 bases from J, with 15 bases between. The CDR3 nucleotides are TGTGCCAGCAGTTACTCACCGGGGAGGGAAGGTGGCTACACCTTC. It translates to CASSYSPGREGGYTF.

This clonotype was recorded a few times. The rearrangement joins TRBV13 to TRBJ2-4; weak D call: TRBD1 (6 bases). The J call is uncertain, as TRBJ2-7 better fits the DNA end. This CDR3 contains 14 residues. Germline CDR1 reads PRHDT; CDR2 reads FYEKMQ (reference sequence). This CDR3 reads CASTSGRGIDEQYF. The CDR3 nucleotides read TGTGCCAGCACCTCTGGAAGGGGGATAGACGAGCAGTACTTC.

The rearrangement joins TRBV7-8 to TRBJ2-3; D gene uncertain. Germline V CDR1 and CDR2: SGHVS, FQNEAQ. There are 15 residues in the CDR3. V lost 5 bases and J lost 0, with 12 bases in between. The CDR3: CASSLQLRSTDTQYF. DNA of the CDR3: TGTGCCAGCAGCCTACAACTACGTAGCACAGATACGCAGTATTTT.

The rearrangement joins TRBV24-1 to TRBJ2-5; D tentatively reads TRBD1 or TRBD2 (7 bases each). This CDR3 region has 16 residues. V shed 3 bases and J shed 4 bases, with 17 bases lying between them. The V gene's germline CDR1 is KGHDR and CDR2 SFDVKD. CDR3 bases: TGTGCCACCAGTGATCCAACGACAGGGAGGGGAGAGACCCAGTACTTC. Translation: CATSDPTTGRGETQYF.

The CDR3 loop is CASSLGPDRGNIQYF. The CDR3 bases are TGCGCCAGCAGCTTGGGTCCTGACAGGGGAAACATTCAGTACTTC. This chain joins TRBV5-1 and TRBJ2-4; 8 nucleotides line up with TRBD1. V lost 0 bases to trimming and J lost 6 bases; unmatched junction nucleotides: 5. Per the germline V gene, CDR1 is SGHRS and CDR2 is YFSETQ. This CDR3 region has 15 residues.

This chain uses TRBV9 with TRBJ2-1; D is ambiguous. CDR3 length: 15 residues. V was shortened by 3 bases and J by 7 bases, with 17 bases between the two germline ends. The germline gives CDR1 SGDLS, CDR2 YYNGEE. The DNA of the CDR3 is TGTGCCAGCAGCGGAGCGCGACGCCGTTTGAATGAGCAGTTCTTC. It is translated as CASSGARRRLNEQFF.

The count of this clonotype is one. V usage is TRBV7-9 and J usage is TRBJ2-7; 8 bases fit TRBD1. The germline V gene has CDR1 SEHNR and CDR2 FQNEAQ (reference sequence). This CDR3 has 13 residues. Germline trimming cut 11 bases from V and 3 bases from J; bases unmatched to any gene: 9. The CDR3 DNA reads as TGTGCCGGATCTCGAGGACAGGGCTACGAGCAGTACTTC. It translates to CAGSRGQGYEQYF.